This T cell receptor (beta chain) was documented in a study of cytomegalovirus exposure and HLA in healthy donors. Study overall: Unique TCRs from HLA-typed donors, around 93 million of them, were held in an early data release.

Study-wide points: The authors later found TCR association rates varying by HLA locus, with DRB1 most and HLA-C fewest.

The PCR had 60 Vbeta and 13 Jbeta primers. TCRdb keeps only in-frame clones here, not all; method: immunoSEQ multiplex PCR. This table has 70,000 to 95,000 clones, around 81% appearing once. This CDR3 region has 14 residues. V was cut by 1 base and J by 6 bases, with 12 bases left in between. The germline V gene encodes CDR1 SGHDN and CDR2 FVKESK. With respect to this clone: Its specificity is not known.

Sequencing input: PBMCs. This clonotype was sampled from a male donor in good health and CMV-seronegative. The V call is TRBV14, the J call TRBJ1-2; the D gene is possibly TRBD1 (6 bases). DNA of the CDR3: TGTGCCAGCAGCCAAGTATACAGGGTAGATGGCTACACCTTC. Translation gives CASSQVYRVDGYTF.